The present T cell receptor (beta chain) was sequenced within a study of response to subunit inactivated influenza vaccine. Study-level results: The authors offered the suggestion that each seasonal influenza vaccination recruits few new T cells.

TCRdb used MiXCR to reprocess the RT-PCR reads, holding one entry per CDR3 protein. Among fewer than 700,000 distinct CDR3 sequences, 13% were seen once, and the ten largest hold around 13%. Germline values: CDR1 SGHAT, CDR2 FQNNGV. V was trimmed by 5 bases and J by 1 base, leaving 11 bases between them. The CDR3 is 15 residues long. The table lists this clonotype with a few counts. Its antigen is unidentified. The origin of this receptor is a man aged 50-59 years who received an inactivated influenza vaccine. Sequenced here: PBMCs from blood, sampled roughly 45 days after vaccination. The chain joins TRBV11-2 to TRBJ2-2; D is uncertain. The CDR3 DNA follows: TGTGCCAGCAGCCGTTACTCGAGGAACACCGGGGAGCTGTTTTTT. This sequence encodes CASSRYSRNTGELFF.